Each of the 13 T cell receptor beta chains below was sequenced from the same sample in a study of blood T cell repertoires in COVID-19. TCRdb's table, derived via immunoSEQ multiplex PCR, lists solely in-frame clones and lacks some. The table shows about 390,000 clones, with approximately 89% occurring only once. The specimen sequenced was peripheral blood. The source is a woman between 55 and 75 years old with COVID-19, enrolled during active disease.

This clone was counted a single time. The rearrangement uses TRBV5-1 and TRBJ1-1; D may be TRBD1 (5 bases). V shed 0 bases and J shed 2 bases, with 11 bases lying between them. The CDR3 runs to 15 residues. Per the germline V gene, CDR1 is SGHRS and CDR2 is YFSETQ. This chain's CDR3 is CASSLGQSANTEAFF. Here the CDR3 DNA reads TGCGCCAGCAGCTTGGGACAGTCAGCCAACACTGAAGCTTTCTTT.

The chain carries TRBV6-5 and TRBJ2-3; D remains unclear. CDR1 and CDR2 from the germline V gene are MNHEY and SVGAGI. V was trimmed by 8 bases and J by 5 bases, leaving 20 bases between them. The length of the CDR3 is 15 residues. As DNA, the CDR3 is TGTGCCAGCTCACCCCTTGCCAGCGACGGAGATACGCAGTATTTT. It codes for CASSPLASDGDTQYF.

V is TRBV3-1 (or the pseudogene TRBV3-2) and J is TRBJ2-7; D perhaps matches TRBD1 (5 bases). Trimming removed 1 base from V and 2 bases from J, with 9 bases in between. Germline lookup yields CDR1 LGHDT and CDR2 YNNKEL (reference sequence). The CDR3 contains 14 residues. The CDR3 protein is CASSQVRAPYEQYF. The CDR3 DNA is TGTGCCAGCAGCCAAGTCAGGGCCCCCTACGAGCAGTACTTC.

V gene TRBV30 combines with J gene TRBJ2-1, with 9 bases matching TRBD2. CDR1 and CDR2 from the germline V gene are GTSNPN and SVGIG (reference sequence). CDR3 length: 13 residues. J lost 6 bases, V lost 4 bases, and 4 bases had no gene match. The CDR3 nucleotides are TGTGCCTGGACCGCAGCGGGGGGCAATGAGCAGTTCTTC. Translated: CAWTAAGGNEQFF. Complete variable domain (other parts from reference TRBV30 and TRBJ2-1): SQTIHQWPATLVQPVGSPLSLECTVEGTSNPNLYWYRQAAGRGLQLLFYSVGIGQISSEVPQNLSASRPQDRQFILSSKKLLLSDSGFYLCAWTAAGGNEQFFGPGTRLTVL.

The chain employs TRBV14 and TRBJ1-1; D unresolved. The CDR3 consists of 14 residues. The V and J ends lost 1 base and 1 base respectively, with 7 bases between them. Germline assignment: CDR1 SGHDN and CDR2 FVKESK. The CDR3 DNA is TGTGCCAGCAGCCAAGTACAGACGAACACTGAAGCTTTCTTT. The encoded protein is CASSQVQTNTEAFF. Together with reference TRBV14 and TRBJ1-1, the CDR3 gives the full variable domain: EAGVTQFPSHSVIEKGQTVTLRCDPISGHDNLYWYRRVMGKEIKFLLHFVKESKQDESGMPNNRFLAERTGGTYSTLKVQPAELEDSGVYFCASSQVQTNTEAFFGQGTRLTVV.

This clone has just one count. This chain links TRBV28 with TRBJ1-3, with 10 bases aligning to TRBD1. The CDR3 is 16 residues long. V lost 2 bases, J lost 2 bases, and 3 bases stayed unmatched. Per the germline V gene, CDR1 is MDHEN and CDR2 is SYDVKM. CDR3 bases: TGTGCCAGCAGTTTAGCGGGACAGGGGACTGGAAACACCATATATTTT. Residues: CASSLAGQGTGNTIYF.

This rearrangement joins TRBV5-4 to TRBJ2-2; 10 positions match TRBD2. V shed 0 bases, J shed 4 bases, and the junction held 3 bases outside the gene matches. CDR1 SGHNT and CDR2 YYREEE come from the germline V gene (reference sequence). This CDR3 comprises 16 residues. This CDR3 is CASSLVAGGITGELFF. In DNA form, the CDR3 reads TGTGCCAGCAGCTTGGTAGCGGGGGGCATCACCGGGGAGCTGTTTTTT. Full variable domain (missing parts from reference TRBV5-4 and TRBJ2-2): ETGVTQSPTHLIKTRGQQVTLRCSSQSGHNTVSWYQQALGQGPQFIFQYYREEENGRGNFPPRFSGLQFPNYSSELNVNALELDDSALYLCASSLVAGGITGELFFGEGSRLTVL.

This clone has at least ten counts. The V gene is TRBV3-1 (or the pseudogene TRBV3-2), the J gene TRBJ1-1, with D perhaps TRBD1 (5 bases). Germline-derived CDR1 and CDR2 are LGHDT and YNNKEL (reference sequence). The V end lost 3 bases, the J end lost 7 bases, and 9 bases lay between the germline ends. The CDR3 contains 12 residues. CDR3 coding DNA: TGTGCCAGCAGCCAGCGGGGGAATGAAGCTTTCTTT. Amino acids: CASSQRGNEAFF.

This clone was counted once. The chain recombines TRBV18 with TRBJ2-7; 11 bases agree with TRBD2. Germline loops: CDR1 KGHSH, CDR2 LQKENI. The CDR3 loop spans 14 amino acids. J lost 5 bases, V lost 6 bases, and 6 bases had no gene match. The CDR3 protein is CASSALAGDHEQYF. CDR3 nucleotide sequence: TGTGCCAGCTCCGCACTAGCGGGGGACCACGAGCAGTACTTC.

The V call is TRBV6-5, the J call TRBJ1-1; 8 bases agree with TRBD1. V dropped 7 bases and J dropped 1; count of bases not matched to a gene: 2. The CDR3 is 13 amino acids. In germline, CDR1 is MNHEY, CDR2 SVGAGI. CDR3 in DNA: TGTGCCAGCACCCAGGGGGCGAACACTGAAGCTTTCTTT. Protein: CASTQGANTEAFF.

The chain uses TRBV7-3 and TRBJ2-5; 7 nucleotides match TRBD2. CDR1 and CDR2 from the germline V gene are SGHTA and FQGTGA. The CDR3 covers 14 residues. J was trimmed by 4 bases and V by 3 bases; bases with no gene match: 5. The CDR3 is CASSFFGRRETQYF. The CDR3 nucleotides are TGTGCCAGCAGCTTTTTCGGGAGGCGAGAGACCCAGTACTTC.

This sequence joins TRBV13 and TRBJ1-2; no reliable D call. The CDR3 sequence is 14 residues long. Germline lookup yields CDR1 PRHDT and CDR2 FYEKMQ (reference sequence). V dropped 5 bases and J dropped 4 bases, with 14 bases sitting between them. The CDR3 sequence is CASSLLSGVYGYTF. In DNA form, the CDR3 reads TGTGCCAGCAGCCTACTTAGTGGAGTCTATGGCTACACCTTC.

The chain is built from TRBV13 and TRBJ2-1, with D tentatively TRBD1 (6 bases). This CDR3 spans 15 amino acids. The ends were cut back, 2 bases at V and 6 bases at J, with 14 bases in the middle. The V gene's germline CDR1 is PRHDT and CDR2 FYEKMQ (reference sequence). For the CDR3, the DNA is TGTGCCAGCAGCTTACTCCGGGACACCGGCAATGAGCAGTTCTTC. Encoded protein: CASSLLRDTGNEQFF.